Listed below are T cell receptor beta chains from one sample, sequenced in a study of blood T cell repertoires in COVID-19. Only in-frame clones appear in the TCRdb table, and some are missing; sequencing was by immunoSEQ multiplex PCR. The data show approximately 170,000 clones, about 83% seen once. Material for sequencing was peripheral blood. These receptors all come from a woman of 80 years or more with acute or convalescent COVID-19. The CDR3 runs from the conserved cysteine through the conserved F or W.

TRBV6-2/TRBV6-3	TRBJ1-1	CASSYGGLWAFF
TRBV4-3	TRBJ1-2	CASSQEKIGSYGYTF
TRBV7-9	TRBJ2-1	CASSLSYNEQFF
TRBV28	TRBJ1-3	CASTRGFSGNTIYF
TRBV7-8	TRBJ1-6	CASSFEYYNSPLHF
TRBV2	TRBJ1-5	CASRGDRGNQPQHF
TRBV19	TRBJ2-1	CATGTSAYNEQFF
TRBV7-2	TRBJ2-7	CASSTGQFNSYEQYF
TRBV5-4	TRBJ1-2	CASSPGTANGYTF
TRBV7-9	TRBJ1-4	CASSLGQGTTEKLFF
TRBV2	TRBJ1-1	CASSEQTFGTEAFF
TRBV28	TRBJ1-4	CASSLRLGGSEKLFF
TRBV6-2/TRBV6-3	TRBJ1-1	CASSYDGTVTEAFF
TRBV4-3	TRBJ2-5	CASSRTGQGSETQYF
TRBV6-5	TRBJ2-3	CASTHGTSAYTQYF
TRBV18	TRBJ1-2	CASSPLGTGAITNYGYTF
TRBV9	TRBJ2-3	CASSVGASGVGTYTQYF
TRBV30	TRBJ1-3	CAWRDSFFSGNTIYF
TRBV2	TRBJ2-7	CASSRSGQAYEQYF
TRBV9	TRBJ2-2	CASSVEAHTGELFF
TRBV12-3/TRBV12-4	TRBJ1-2	CASREAGYGYTF
TRBV29-1	TRBJ2-1	CSVAKLPSYNEQFF
TRBV5-6	TRBJ1-1	CASSLPVRNTEAFF
TRBV19	TRBJ1-2	CASRRDRGPGYGYTF
TRBV30	TRBJ2-7	CAWSVPFARGIIYEQYF
TRBV28	TRBJ1-5	CASSTGTGLQPQHF
TRBV7-9	TRBJ2-1	CATTGLAGAGSYNEQFF
TRBV5-1	TRBJ2-7	CASSTTGTPGDEQYF
TRBV18	TRBJ1-2	CASSGTDYGYTF
TRBV7-2	TRBJ2-5	CASSRGETQYF
TRBV6-5	TRBJ2-7	CASSKTFTGYEQYF
TRBV3-1/TRBV3-2	TRBJ1-1	CASSPDIGQGGHTEAFF
TRBV4-3	TRBJ2-1	CASSQGLYNEQFF
TRBV28	TRBJ1-4	CASSIPRGVGDEKLFF
TRBV7-2	TRBJ2-4	CASSFPTGSKNIQYF
TRBV3-1/TRBV3-2	TRBJ1-2	CASSRSRTAENTF
TRBV3-1/TRBV3-2	TRBJ2-2	CASSQVYIRDTNTGELFF
TRBV19	TRBJ2-4	CASSDRSKNIQYF
TRBV5-6	TRBJ2-5	CASSLAGFGQEETQYF
TRBV11-2	TRBJ2-1	CASSINANNEQFF
TRBV7-2	TRBJ1-2	CASSPNRGLYGYTF
TRBV6-2/TRBV6-3	TRBJ2-7	CASSYSYRGSYEQYF
TRBV19	TRBJ1-1	CASSGSGVNTEAFF
TRBV7-8	TRBJ2-5	CASSPYRGQGGQTQYF
TRBV7-8	TRBJ2-1	CASSLSGRAPNEQFF
TRBV9	TRBJ2-7	CASSVGTGSEQYF
TRBV7-2	TRBJ2-7	CASSLIGGQGVYEQYF
TRBV5-5	TRBJ2-2	CASSPGWGGNTGELFF
TRBV27	TRBJ1-5	CASRAGYSNQPQHF
TRBV27	TRBJ2-1	CASNRGLGNEQFF
TRBV21-1	TRBJ1-2	CASSLRGYGYTF